The T cell receptor beta chain described here comes from a study of identifying expanded T cells in peripheral blood. Only in-frame clones appear in the TCRdb table, and some are missing; sequencing was by immunoSEQ multiplex PCR. The table records around 100,000 clones, 80% to 90% of them present only once. The CDR3 runs 16 residues. CDR1 is MNHEY and CDR2 is SMNVEV in the germline V gene (reference sequence). V lost 4 bases, J lost 1 base, and 6 bases stayed unmatched. This clone was seen a single time. The sequencing sample was made of blood. This sequence originates from a person between 18 and 75 years old in good health. The rearrangement uses TRBV27 and TRBJ1-5; 8 nucleotides agree with TRBD1. CDR3 sequence (DNA): TGTGCCAGCAGTTCCTACGGACAGGGCAGCAATCAGCCCCAGCATTTT. It specifies CASSSYGQGSNQPQHF.